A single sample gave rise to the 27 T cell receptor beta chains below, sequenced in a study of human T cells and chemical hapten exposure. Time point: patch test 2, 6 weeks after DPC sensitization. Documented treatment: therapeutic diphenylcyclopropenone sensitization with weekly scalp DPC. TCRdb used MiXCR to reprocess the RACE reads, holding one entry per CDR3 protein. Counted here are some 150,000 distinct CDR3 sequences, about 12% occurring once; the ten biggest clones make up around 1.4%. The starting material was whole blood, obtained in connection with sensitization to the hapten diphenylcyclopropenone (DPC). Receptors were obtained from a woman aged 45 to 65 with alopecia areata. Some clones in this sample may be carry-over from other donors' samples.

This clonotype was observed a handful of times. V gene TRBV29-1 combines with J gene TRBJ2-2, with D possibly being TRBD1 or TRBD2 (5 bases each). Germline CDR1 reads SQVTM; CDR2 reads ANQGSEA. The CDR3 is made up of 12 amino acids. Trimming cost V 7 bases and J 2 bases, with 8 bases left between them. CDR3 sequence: CSGGSNTGELFF. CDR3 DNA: TGCAGCGGGGGGTCCAACACCGGGGAGCTGTTTTTT.

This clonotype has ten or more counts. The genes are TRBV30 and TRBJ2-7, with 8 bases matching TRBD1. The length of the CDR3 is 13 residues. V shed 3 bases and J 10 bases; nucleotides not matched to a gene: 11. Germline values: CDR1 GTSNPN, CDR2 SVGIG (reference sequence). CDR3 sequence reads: CAWRRTGPIEQYF. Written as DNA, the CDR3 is TGTGCCTGGAGGAGGACAGGGCCCATTGAACAGTACTTC.

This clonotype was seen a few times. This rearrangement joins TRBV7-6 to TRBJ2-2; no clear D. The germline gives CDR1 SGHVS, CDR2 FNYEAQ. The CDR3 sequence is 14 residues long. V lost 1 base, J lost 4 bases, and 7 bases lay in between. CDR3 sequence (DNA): TGTGCCAGCAGCTTAGGCGGCGGCACCGGGGAGCTGTTTTTT. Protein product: CASSLGGGTGELFF. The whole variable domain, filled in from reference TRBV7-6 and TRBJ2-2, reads GAGVSQSPRYKVTKRGQDVALRCDPISGHVSLYWYRQALGQGPEFLTYFNYEAQQDKSGLPNDRFSAERPEGSISTLTIQRTEQRDSAMYRCASSLGGGTGELFFGEGSRLTVL.

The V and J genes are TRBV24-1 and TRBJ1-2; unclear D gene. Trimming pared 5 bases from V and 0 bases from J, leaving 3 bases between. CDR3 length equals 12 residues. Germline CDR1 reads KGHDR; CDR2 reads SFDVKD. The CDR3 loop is CATSAANYGYTF. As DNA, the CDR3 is TGTGCCACCAGTGCCGCTAACTATGGCTACACCTTC.

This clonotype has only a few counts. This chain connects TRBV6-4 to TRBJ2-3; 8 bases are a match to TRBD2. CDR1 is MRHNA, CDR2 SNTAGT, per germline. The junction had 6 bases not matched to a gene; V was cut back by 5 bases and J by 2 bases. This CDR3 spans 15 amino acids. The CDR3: CASSREGLNTDTQYF. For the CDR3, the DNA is TGTGCCAGCAGTCGGGAGGGTCTAAACACAGATACGCAGTATTTT.

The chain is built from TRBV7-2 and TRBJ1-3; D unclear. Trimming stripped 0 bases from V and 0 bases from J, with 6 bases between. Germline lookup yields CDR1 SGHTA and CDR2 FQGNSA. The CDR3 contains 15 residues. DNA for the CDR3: TGTGCCAGCAGCTTAGCTGAAGTCTCTGGAAACACCATATATTTT. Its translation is CASSLAEVSGNTIYF. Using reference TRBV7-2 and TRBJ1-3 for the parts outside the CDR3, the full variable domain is GAGVSQSPSNKVTEKGKDVELRCDPISGHTALYWYRQSLGQGLEFLIYFQGNSAPDKSGLPSDRFSAERTGGSVSTLTIQRTQQEDSAVYLCASSLAEVSGNTIYFGEGSWLTVV.

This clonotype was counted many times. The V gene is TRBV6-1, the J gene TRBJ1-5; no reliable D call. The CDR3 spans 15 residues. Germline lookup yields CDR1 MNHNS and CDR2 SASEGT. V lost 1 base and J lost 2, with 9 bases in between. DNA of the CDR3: TGTGCCAGCAGTGAAGGGGTGAGGCGCAATCAGCCCCAGCATTTT. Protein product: CASSEGVRRNQPQHF.

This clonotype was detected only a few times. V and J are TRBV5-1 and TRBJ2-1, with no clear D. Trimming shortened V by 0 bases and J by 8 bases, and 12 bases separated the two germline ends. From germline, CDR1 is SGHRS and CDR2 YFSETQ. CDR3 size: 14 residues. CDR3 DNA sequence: TGCGCCAGCAGCTTGGAGAACACTTGGGATGAGCAGTTCTTC. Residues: CASSLENTWDEQFF.

CDR3 DNA sequence: TGCAGTGCTAGACCTGGACTAGCCTACGAGCAGTACTTC. It yields the protein CSARPGLAYEQYF. This chain uses TRBV20-1 with TRBJ2-7; 7 nucleotides line up with TRBD2. Trimming cost V 2 bases and J 2 bases; bases outside gene matches: 3. This CDR3 comprises 13 residues. Germline lookup yields CDR1 DFQATT and CDR2 SNEGSKA (reference sequence).

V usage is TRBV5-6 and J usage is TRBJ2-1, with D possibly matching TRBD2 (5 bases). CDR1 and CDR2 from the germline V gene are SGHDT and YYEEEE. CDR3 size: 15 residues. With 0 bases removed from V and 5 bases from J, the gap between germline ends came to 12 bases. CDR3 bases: TGTGCCAGCAGCTTGGCCACGAGGGAGAACAATGAGCAGTTCTTC. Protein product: CASSLATRENNEQFF.

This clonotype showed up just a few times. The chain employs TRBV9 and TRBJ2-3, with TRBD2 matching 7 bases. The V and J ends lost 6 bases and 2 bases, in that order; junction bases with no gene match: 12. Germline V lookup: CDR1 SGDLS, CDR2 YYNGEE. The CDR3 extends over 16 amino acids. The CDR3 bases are TGTGCCAGCAACTCAAGAGCGGGAACCAACACAGATACGCAGTATTTT. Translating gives CASNSRAGTNTDTQYF. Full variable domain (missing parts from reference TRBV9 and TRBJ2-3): DSGVTQTPKHLITATGQRVTLRCSPRSGDLSVYWYQQSLDQGLQFLIQYYNGEERAKGNILERFSAQQFPDLHSELNLSSLELGDSALYFCASNSRAGTNTDTQYFGPGTRLTVL.

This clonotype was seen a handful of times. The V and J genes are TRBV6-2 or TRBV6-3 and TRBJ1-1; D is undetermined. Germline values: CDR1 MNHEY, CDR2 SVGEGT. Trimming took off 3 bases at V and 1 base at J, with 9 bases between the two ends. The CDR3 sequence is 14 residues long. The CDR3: CASSYARENTEAFF. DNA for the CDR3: TGTGCCAGCAGTTATGCCAGAGAGAACACTGAAGCTTTCTTT.

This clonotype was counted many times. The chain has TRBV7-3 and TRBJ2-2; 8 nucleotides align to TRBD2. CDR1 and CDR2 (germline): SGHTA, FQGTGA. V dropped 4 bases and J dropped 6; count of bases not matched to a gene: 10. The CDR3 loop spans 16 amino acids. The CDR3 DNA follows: TGTGCCAGCAGCTCCAGGAGGGCGGGAGGTGCCGGGGAGCTGTTTTTT. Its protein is CASSSRRAGGAGELFF.

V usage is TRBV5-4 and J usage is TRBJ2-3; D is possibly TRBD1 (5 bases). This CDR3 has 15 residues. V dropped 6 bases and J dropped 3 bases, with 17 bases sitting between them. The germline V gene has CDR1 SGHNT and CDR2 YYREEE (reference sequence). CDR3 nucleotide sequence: TGTGCCAGCACCGGCAAGGGGCGACTGACAGATACGCAGTATTTT. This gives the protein CASTGKGRLTDTQYF.

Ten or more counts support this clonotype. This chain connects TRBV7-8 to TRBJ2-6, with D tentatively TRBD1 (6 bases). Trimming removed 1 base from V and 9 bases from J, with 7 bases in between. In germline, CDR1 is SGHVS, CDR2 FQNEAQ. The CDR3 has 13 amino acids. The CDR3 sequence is CASSLGRGNVLTF. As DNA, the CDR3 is TGTGCCAGCAGCTTAGGCAGGGGCAACGTCCTGACTTTC.

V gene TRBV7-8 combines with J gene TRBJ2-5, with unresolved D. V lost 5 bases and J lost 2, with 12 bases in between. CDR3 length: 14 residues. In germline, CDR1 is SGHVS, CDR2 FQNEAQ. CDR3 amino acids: CASSPTRRQETQYF. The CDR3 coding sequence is TGTGCCAGCAGCCCCACCCGCAGGCAAGAGACCCAGTACTTC.

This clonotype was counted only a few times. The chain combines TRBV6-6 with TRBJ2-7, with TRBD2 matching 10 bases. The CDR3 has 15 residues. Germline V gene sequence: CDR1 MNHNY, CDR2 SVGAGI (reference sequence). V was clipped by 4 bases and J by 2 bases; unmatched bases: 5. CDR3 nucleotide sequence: TGTGCCAGCAGTTCGACTAGCGGGCTGACCTACGAGCAGTACTTC. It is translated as CASSSTSGLTYEQYF.

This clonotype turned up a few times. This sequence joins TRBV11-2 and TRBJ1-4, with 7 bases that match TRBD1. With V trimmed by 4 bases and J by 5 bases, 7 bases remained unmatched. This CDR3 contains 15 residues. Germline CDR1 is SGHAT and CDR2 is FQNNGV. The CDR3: CASSWERGLNEKLFF. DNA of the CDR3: TGTGCCAGCAGCTGGGAGAGGGGGCTGAATGAAAAACTGTTTTTT.

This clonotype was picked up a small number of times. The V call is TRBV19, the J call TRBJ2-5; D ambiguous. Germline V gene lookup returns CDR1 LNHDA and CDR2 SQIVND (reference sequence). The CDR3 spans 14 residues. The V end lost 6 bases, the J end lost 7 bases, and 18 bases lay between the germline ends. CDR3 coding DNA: TGTGCCAGTAGGGACCGTCCCGATGCGGTGACCCAGTACTTC. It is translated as CASRDRPDAVTQYF.

The CDR3 bases are TGCAGTGCCAGTTTAAGACTTAATGAAAAACTGTTTTTT. Translated: CSASLRLNEKLFF. V gene TRBV20-1 combines with J gene TRBJ1-4; D is ambiguous. CDR3 length: 13 amino acids. From germline, CDR1 is DFQATT and CDR2 SNEGSKA (reference sequence). V shed 6 bases and J shed 4 bases, with 12 bases lying between them.

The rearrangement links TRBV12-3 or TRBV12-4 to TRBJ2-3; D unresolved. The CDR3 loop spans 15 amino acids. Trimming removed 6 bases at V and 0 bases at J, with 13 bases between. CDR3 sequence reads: CASRPQLGSTDTQYF. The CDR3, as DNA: TGTGCCAGCAGACCGCAGTTGGGCAGCACAGATACGCAGTATTTT.

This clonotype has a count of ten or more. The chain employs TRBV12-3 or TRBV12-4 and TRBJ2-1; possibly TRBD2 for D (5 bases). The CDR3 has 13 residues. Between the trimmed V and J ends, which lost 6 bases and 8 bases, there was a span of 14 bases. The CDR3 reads CASRGGSPHEQFF. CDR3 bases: TGTGCCAGCAGGGGCGGGTCACCACATGAGCAGTTCTTC.

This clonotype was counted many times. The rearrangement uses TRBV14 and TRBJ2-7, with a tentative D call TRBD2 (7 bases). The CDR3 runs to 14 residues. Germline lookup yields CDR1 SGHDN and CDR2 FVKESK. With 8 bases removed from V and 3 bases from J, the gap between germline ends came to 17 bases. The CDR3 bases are TGTGCCAGCGGAGGGGGAGGGCGCTTCTACGAGCAGTACTTC. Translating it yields CASGGGGRFYEQYF. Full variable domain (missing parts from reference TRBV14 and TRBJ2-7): EAGVTQFPSHSVIEKGQTVTLRCDPISGHDNLYWYRRVMGKEIKFLLHFVKESKQDESGMPNNRFLAERTGGTYSTLKVQPAELEDSGVYFCASGGGGRFYEQYFGPGTRLTVT.

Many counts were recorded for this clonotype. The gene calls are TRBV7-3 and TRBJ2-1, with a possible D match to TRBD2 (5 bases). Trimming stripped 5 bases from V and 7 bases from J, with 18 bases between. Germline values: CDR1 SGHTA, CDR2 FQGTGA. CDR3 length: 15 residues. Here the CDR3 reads CASSPRVAPENEQFF. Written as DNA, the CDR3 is TGTGCCAGCAGCCCCCGGGTAGCGCCAGAGAATGAGCAGTTCTTC.

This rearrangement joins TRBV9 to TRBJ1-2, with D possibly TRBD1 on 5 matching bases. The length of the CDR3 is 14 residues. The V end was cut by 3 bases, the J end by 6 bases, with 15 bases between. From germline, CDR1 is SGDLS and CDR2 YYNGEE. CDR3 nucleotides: TGTGCCAGCAGCGCCCCCCGAGACAGCGATGGCTACACCTTC. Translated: CASSAPRDSDGYTF.

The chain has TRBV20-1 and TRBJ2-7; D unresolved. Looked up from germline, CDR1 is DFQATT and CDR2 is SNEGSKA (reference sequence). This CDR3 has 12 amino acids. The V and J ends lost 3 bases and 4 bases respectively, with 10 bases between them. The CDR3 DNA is TGCAGTGCTAGGCTTAGGGAATACGAGCAGTACTTC. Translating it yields CSARLREYEQYF.

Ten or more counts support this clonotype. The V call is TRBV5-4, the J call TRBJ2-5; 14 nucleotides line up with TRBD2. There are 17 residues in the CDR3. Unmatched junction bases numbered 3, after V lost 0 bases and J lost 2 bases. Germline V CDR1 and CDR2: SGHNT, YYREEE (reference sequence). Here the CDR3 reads CASSLARLAGGQETQYF. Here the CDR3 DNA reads TGTGCCAGCAGCTTGGCCAGACTAGCGGGAGGGCAAGAGACCCAGTACTTC.